This TCR beta chain was sequenced in a study of Graves' ophthalmopathy and Graves' hyperthyroidism. Study summary: The study drew peripheral blood at initial diagnosis, before any treatment.

Amplification from RNA transcripts yielded the TCR beta CDR3 regions. The first-round RT-PCR employed HTBI primers together with the Qiagen OneStep RT-PCR kit. A multiplex PCR was then performed as the second round. Using its own MiXCR run on the multiplex PCR reads, TCRdb lists one record per CDR3 protein. The sample comprises over 500,000 distinct CDR3 sequences, 22% of which are singletons, and around 6.9% rests with the top ten. Diagnosis relied on clinical symptoms, serum thyroxine, TRAb, thyroid ultrasound and orbital computed tomography. There are a few counts of this clonotype. Its antigen is still unknown. Findings of the study overall: Blood also contained most of the expanded thyroid clonotypes above 0.001 frequency.

Specimen: peripheral blood. This TCR derives from a woman younger than 30 with stable Graves' hyperthyroidism. Some clones in this sample may be carry-over from other donors' samples.

CDR3 coding DNA: TGTGCCAGCAGTGATTCTAGCGGGCCGAACACCGGGGAGCTGTTTTTT. As protein: CASSDSSGPNTGELFF. This chain links TRBV2 with TRBJ2-2, with TRBD2 identical over 8 bases. J was trimmed by 0 bases and V by 3 bases; bases with no gene match: 3. Per germline, CDR1 SNHLY and CDR2 FYNNEI. The CDR3 length is 16 residues.